This TCR beta chain is from a study of cytomegalovirus exposure and HLA in healthy donors. Study results and caveats: Sequences of the TCR beta chain were said to predict the HLA-A and HLA-B alleles of most subjects accurately.

Primers: 60 Vbeta forward and 13 Jbeta reverse. Generated by immunoSEQ multiplex PCR, the TCRdb table keeps only in-frame clones and is missing some. The sample has about 130,000 clones, 60% to 80% seen once. CDR3 length: 14 amino acids. The V end was cut by 11 bases, the J end by 2 bases, with 13 bases between. Germline V gene lookup returns CDR1 MNHNS and CDR2 SASEGT. Comment on this clone: The antigen remains unidentified.

The sample taken for sequencing was PBMCs. The V gene is TRBV6-1, the J gene TRBJ1-6; D perhaps matches TRBD1 (5 bases). The sequence came from a male donor in good health and CMV-seronegative. CDR3 sequence: CAHMAGPYNSPLHF. Here the CDR3 DNA reads TGTGCCCACATGGCAGGGCCCTATAATTCACCCCTCCACTTT.